This T cell receptor (beta chain) was sequenced in a study of blood T cell repertoires in COVID-19. Measured with immunoSEQ multiplex PCR; TCRdb has only the in-frame clones, and not every one. The repertoire includes 150,000 to 200,000 clones, around 87% of them detected once, and less than 8.5% sits in the top ten. Germline-derived CDR1 and CDR2 are SGHTA and FQGNSA. The CDR3 runs to 16 residues. The junction had 13 bases not matched to a gene; V was cut back by 6 bases and J by 4 bases. Participant age was about 18 to 89 years, and participants resided in roughly 25 US areas. Participant-given clinical history determined each cohort assignment.

The chain couples TRBV7-2 to TRBJ2-5; 8 positions match TRBD2. The sequence came from a woman aged 45-65 years who had recovered from COVID-19. Sequencing was performed on PBMCs or T cells enriched from blood (not recorded which). Here the CDR3 reads CASRPQWAGGRETQYF. The CDR3 coding sequence is TGTGCCAGCAGACCCCAGTGGGCGGGGGGTAGAGAGACCCAGTACTTC.